This T cell receptor (beta chain) appears in the sequencing data of a study of blood T cell repertoires in COVID-19. Study in general: The United States, Italy and Spain were the sources of the acute and convalescent COVID-19 samples. Sample material is recorded as cDNA or gDNA derived from T cells, B-cell-depleted T cells, or PBMCs.

Of note for this clone: An end of the junction does not agree with germline; a read error may underlie this.

This CDR3 spans 18 amino acids. Germline V gene lookup returns CDR1 LGHDT and CDR2 YNNKEL (reference sequence). Some clones are missing from TCRdb's copy, which holds only in-frame ones; the method was immunoSEQ multiplex PCR. The sample consists of more than 300,000 clones, roughly 90% of them appearing once. Sequencing input: peripheral blood. This receptor was identified in a young man who had recovered from COVID-19. The V gene is TRBV3-1 (or the pseudogene TRBV3-2), the J gene TRBJ2-1; the match to TRBD2 covers 12 bases. The CDR3 here is CASSQVILAGGSNNEQFF. The CDR3 bases are TGTGCCAGCAGTCAAGTCATACTAGCGGGGGGCTCAAACAATGAGCAGTTCTTC.